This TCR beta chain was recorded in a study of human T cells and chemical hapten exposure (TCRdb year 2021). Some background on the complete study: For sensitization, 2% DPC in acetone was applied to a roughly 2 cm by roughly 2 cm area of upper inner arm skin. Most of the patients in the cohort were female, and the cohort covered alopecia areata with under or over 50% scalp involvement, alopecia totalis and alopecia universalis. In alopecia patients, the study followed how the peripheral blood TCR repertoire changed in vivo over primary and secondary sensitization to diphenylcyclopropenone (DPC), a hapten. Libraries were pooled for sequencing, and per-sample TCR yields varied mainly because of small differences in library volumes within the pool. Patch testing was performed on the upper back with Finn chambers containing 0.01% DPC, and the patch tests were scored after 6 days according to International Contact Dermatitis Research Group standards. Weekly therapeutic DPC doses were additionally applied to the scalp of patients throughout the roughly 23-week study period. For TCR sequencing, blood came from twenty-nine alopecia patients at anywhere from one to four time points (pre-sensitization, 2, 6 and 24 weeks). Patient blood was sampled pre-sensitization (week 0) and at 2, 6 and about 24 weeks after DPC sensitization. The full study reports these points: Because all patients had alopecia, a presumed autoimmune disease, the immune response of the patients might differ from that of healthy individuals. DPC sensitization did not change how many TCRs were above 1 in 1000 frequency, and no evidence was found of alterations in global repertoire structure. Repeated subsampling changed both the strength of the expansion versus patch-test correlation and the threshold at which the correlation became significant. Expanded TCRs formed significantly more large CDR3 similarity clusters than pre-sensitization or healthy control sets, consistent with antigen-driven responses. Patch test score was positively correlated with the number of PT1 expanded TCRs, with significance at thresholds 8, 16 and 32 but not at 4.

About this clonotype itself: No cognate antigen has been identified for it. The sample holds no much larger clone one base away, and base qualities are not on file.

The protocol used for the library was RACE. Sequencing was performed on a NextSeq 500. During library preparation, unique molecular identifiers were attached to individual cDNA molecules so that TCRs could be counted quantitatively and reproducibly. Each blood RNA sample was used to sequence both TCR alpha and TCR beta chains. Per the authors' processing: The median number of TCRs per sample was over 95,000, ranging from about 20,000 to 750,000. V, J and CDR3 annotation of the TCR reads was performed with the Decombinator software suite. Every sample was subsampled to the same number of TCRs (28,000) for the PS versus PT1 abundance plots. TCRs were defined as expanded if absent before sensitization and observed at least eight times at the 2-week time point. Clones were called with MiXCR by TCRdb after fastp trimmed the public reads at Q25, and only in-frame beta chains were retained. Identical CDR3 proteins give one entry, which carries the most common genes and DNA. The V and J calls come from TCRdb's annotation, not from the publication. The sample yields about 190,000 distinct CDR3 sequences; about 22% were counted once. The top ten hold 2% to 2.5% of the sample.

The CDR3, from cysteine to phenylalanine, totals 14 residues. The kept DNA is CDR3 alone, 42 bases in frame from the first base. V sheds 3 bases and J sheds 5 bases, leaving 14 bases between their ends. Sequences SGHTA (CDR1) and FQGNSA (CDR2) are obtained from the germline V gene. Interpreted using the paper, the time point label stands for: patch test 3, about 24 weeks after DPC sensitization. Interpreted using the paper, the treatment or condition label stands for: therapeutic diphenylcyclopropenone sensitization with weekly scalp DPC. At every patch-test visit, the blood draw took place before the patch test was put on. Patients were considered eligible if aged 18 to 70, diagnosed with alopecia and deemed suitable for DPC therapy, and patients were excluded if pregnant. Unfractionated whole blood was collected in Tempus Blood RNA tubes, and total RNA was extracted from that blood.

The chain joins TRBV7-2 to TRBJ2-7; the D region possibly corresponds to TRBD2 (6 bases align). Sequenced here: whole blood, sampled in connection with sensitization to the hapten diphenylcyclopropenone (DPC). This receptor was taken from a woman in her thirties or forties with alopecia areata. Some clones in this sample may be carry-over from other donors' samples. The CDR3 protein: CASSLGGSRNEQYF. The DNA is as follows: TGTGCCAGCAGCTTGGGGGGATCCCGCAACGAGCAGTACTTC.